This T cell receptor (beta chain) was documented in a study of shared clonotypes between healthy human individuals. For this clone: Lacking the conserved final phenylalanine or tryptophan, this CDR3 likely reflects a read error.

The length of the CDR3 is 17 residues. Germline V gene sequence: CDR1 SEHNR, CDR2 FQNEAQ (reference sequence). TCRdb's table, derived via immunoSEQ multiplex PCR, lists solely in-frame clones and lacks some. This sample has about 500,000 clones, with more than 70% found just once. Sequencing was done on a sample of PBMCs. The clonotype originates from a woman in her 40s in good health. Some clones in this sample may be carry-over from other donors' samples. The genes are TRBV7-9 and TRBJ2-4, with 7 bases matching TRBD1. The CDR3 sequence: CASSLALGGSAKDIQYV. DNA for the CDR3: TGTGCCAGCAGCTTAGCGTTAGGGGGCTCAGCCAAAGACATTCAGTACGTC.